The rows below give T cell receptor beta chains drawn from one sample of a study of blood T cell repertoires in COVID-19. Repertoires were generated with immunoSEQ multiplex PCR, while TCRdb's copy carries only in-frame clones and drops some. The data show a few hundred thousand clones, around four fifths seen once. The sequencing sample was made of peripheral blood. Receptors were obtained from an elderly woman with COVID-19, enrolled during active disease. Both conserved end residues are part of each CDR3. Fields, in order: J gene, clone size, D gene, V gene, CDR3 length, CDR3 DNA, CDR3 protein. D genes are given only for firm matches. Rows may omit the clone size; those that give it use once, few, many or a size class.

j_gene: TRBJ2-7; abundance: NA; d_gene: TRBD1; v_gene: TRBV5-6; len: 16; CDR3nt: TGTGCCAGCAGCGGGGACACAGGGGCCTTCTCCTACGAGCAGTACTTC; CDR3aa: CASSGDTGAFSYEQYF
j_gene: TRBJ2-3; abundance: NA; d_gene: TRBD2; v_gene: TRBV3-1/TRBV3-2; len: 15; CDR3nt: TGTGCCAGCAGCCCAAGCGGGGCTAGCACAGATACGCAGTATTTT; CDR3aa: CASSPSGASTDTQYF
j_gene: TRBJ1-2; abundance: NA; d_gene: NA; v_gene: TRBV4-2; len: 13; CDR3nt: TGTGCCAGCAGCCAAGATACTATCTATGGCTACACCTTC; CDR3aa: CASSQDTIYGYTF
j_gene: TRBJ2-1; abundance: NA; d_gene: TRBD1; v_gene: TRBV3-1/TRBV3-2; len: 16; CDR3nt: TGTGCCAGCAGCCAAGATCGGACAGGGTTAGGGAATGAGCAGTTCTTC; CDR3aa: CASSQDRTGLGNEQFF
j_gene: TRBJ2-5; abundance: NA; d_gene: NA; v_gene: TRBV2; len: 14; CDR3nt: TGTGCCAGCAGTGCTTCGAGGGTCGGAGAGACCCAGTACTTC; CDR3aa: CASSASRVGETQYF
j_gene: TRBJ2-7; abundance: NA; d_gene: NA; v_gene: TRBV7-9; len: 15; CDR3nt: TGTGCCAGCAGCGACCCAGGGGGGAGCTCCTACGAGCAGTACTTC; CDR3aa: CASSDPGGSSYEQYF
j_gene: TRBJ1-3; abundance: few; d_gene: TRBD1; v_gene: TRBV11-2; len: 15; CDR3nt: TGTGCCAGCAGCTTAGAAACAGGGGGCGGAAACACCATATATTTT; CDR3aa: CASSLETGGGNTIYF
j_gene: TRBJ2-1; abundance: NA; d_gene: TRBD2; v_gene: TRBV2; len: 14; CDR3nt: TGTGCCAGCAGTCGGGGGGGCCAGTACAATGAGCAGTTCTTC; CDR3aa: CASSRGGQYNEQFF
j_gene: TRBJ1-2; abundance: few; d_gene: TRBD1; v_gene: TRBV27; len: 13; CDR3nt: TGTGCCAGCAGCCAGGGGGGAATCTATGGCTACACCTTC; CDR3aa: CASSQGGIYGYTF
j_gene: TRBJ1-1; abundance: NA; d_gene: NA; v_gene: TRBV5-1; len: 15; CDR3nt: TGCGCCAGCAGCTTGTTTGCCGAGAGGGACACTGAAGCTTTCTTT; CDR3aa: CASSLFAERDTEAFF
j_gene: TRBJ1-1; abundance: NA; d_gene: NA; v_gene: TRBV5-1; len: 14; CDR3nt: TGCGCCAGCAGCTCCCTAGGAGGGGCCACTGAAGCTTTCTTT; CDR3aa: CASSSLGGATEAFF
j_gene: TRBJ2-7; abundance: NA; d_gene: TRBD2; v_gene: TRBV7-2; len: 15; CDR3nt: TGTGCCAGCAGCCTAATCGTAGCGGGCGACTACGAGCAGTACTTC; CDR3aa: CASSLIVAGDYEQYF
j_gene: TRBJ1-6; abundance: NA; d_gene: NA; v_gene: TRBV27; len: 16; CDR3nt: TGTGCCAGCACTTTCCGACTGGACAGAGATAATTCACCCCTCCACTTT; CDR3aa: CASTFRLDRDNSPLHF